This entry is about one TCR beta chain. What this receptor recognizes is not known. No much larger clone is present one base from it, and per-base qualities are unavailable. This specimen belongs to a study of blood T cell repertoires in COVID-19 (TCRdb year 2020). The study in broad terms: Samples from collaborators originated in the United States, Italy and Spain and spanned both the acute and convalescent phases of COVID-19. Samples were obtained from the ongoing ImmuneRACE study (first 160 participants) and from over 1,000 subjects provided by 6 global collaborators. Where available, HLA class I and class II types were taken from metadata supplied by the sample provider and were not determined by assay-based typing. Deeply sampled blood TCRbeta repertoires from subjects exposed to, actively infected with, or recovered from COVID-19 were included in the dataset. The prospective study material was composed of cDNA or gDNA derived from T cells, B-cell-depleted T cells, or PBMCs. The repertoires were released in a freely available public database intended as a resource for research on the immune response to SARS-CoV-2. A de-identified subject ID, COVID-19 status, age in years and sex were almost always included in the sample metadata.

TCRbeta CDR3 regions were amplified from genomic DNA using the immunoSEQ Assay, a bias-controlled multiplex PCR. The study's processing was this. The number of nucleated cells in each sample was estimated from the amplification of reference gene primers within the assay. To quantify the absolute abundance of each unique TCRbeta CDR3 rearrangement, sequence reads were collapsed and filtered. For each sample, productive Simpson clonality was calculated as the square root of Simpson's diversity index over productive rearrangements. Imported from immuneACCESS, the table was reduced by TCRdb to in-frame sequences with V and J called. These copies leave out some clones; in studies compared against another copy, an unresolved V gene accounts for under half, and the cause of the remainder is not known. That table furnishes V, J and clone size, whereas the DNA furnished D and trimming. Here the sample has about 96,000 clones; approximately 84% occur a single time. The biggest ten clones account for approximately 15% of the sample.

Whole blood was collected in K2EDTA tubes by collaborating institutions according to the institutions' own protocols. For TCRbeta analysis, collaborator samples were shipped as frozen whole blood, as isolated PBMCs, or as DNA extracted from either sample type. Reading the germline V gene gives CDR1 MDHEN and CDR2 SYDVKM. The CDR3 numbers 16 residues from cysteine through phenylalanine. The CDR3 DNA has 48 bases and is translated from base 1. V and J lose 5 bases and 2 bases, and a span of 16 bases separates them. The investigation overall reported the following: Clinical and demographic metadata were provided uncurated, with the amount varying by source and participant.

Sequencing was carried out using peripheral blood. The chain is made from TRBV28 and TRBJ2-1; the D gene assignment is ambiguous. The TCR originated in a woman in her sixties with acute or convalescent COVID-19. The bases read TGTGCCAGCAGTCCCCCCCGTAAACTGGCCTACAATGAGCAGTTCTTC. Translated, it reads CASSPPRKLAYNEQFF.